The 2 T cell receptor beta chains in this list originate from one sample, sequenced in a study of shared clonotypes between healthy human individuals. Using immunoSEQ multiplex PCR, the repertoire was profiled, and TCRdb retains in-frame clones only, with some absent. This table holds around 1.6 million clones, 95% to 99% found once. The sequenced sample was naive CD4+ T cells sorted from blood. Subset reported: CD45RA+ positively selected. These receptors were taken from a man aged 30-40 years in good health.

CDR3 sequence: CASSTTGHYEQFF. The CDR3 bases are TGCGCCAGCAGCACGACAGGGCACTATGAGCAGTTCTTC. The V call is TRBV5-1, the J call TRBJ2-1, with 7 nucleotides matching TRBD1. V was clipped by 4 bases and J by 8 bases; unmatched bases: 6. This CDR3 spans 13 amino acids. Germline lookup yields CDR1 SGHRS and CDR2 YFSETQ.

The chain couples TRBV29-1 to TRBJ2-7; 7 bases agree with TRBD2. Germline CDR1 and CDR2: SQVTM and ANQGSEA. The CDR3 length is 11 residues. V was clipped by 6 bases and J by 5 bases; unmatched bases: 4. CDR3: CSVPAGDEQYF. DNA for the CDR3: TGCAGCGTCCCGGCGGGGGACGAGCAGTACTTC.